A single sample gave rise to the 18 T cell receptor beta chains below, sequenced in a study of regulatory T cells in long-lasting Graves disease. Stated time point: persistent/refractory GD, antithyroid drugs over 5 years with positive TRAb. PBMCs provided the RNA from which the TCR library was made. CDR3-region Arm-PCR and iRepertoire HTBI primers produced the TCR beta libraries. Via MiXCR, TCRdb re-called the multiplex PCR reads, giving one row per CDR3 protein. The sample consists of some 280,000 distinct CDR3 sequences, around 23% of them appearing once. The sample consisted of peripheral blood mononuclear cells (PBMCs), taken when the disease was refractory, from a patient treated with antithyroid drugs. These receptors originate from a female donor with Graves disease.

The chain couples TRBV27 to TRBJ2-7, with D possibly being TRBD2 (5 bases). Germline CDR1 is MNHEY and CDR2 is SMNVEV (reference sequence). The CDR3 is 13 amino acids. V lost 10 bases to trimming and J lost 3 bases, with 16 bases between them. The CDR3 protein is CATHRGGSYEQYF. The CDR3 coding sequence is TGTGCCACCCACCGGGGTGGCAGCTACGAGCAGTACTTC.

This clonotype has a count of ten or more. This sequence joins TRBV20-1 and TRBJ1-4, with D uncertain. Trimming removed 0 bases from V and 4 bases from J, with 6 bases in between. From germline, CDR1 is DFQATT and CDR2 SNEGSKA (reference sequence). The CDR3 spans 13 residues. The CDR3: CSARDVSNEKLFF. The CDR3 DNA sequence: TGCAGTGCTAGAGACGTCAGTAATGAAAAACTGTTTTTT.

The chain employs TRBV7-3 and TRBJ2-2; the D call may be TRBD1 or TRBD2 (5 bases each). Germline values: CDR1 SGHTA, CDR2 FQGTGA. V was trimmed by 4 bases and J by 4 bases, leaving 10 bases between them. The CDR3 contains 14 residues. The CDR3 sequence: CASSSLGTTGELFF. CDR3 nucleotide sequence: TGTGCCAGCAGCTCGTTGGGGACCACCGGGGAGCTGTTTTTT.

This clonotype was seen many times. The rearrangement joins TRBV12-3 or TRBV12-4 to TRBJ1-4; possibly TRBD1 for D (5 bases). Trimming left V 5 bases short and J 4 bases short, with 11 bases between. CDR3 length equals 14 residues. The CDR3 here is CASSLAGLNEKLFF. Written as DNA, the CDR3 is TGTGCCAGCAGTCTTGCGGGACTTAATGAAAAACTGTTTTTT.

This clonotype was seen repeatedly, ten times or more. V is TRBV7-9 and J is TRBJ1-2, with D tentatively TRBD1 (5 bases). Trimming removed 3 bases from V and 12 bases from J, with 14 bases in between. Germline V gives CDR1 SEHNR, CDR2 FQNEAQ (reference sequence). The CDR3 contains 12 residues. The CDR3: CASSLGTDRNTF. The CDR3 region has the DNA TGTGCCAGCAGCTTGGGGACGGACCGAAACACCTTC.

The rearrangement uses TRBV6-1 and TRBJ2-5; 10 positions match TRBD2. This CDR3 has 17 amino acids. V shed 7 bases, J shed 7 bases, and the junction held 18 bases outside the gene matches. CDR1 is MNHNS and CDR2 is SASEGT in the germline V gene. The CDR3 DNA reads as TGTGCCAGCATTCCCAATACTAGCGGGACGAACCGTGGGACCCAGTACTTC. Protein sequence: CASIPNTSGTNRGTQYF.

The CDR3, as DNA: TGTGCCAGCAGGGGACAGGGAGGCGGGGAGCTGTTTTTT. It yields the protein CASRGQGGGELFF. J is TRBJ2-2 and V is TRBV25-1; 9 bases are a match to TRBD1. V lost 6 bases and J lost 7; bases outside the gene matches: 3. This CDR3 spans 13 amino acids. From germline, CDR1 is MGHDK and CDR2 SYGVNS.

This sequence joins TRBV7-2 and TRBJ1-1; 7 positions match TRBD1. Germline V gene lookup returns CDR1 SGHTA and CDR2 FQGNSA. There are 15 residues in the CDR3. V shed 5 bases and J 0 bases; nucleotides not matched to a gene: 6. The CDR3: CASSDRQGLNTEAFF. CDR3 DNA sequence: TGTGCCAGCAGCGACCGACAGGGCCTGAACACTGAAGCTTTCTTT.

A few counts support this clonotype. The chain's CDR3 is CASSFGQGLDTEAFF. As DNA, the CDR3 is TGTGCCAGCAGCTTCGGACAGGGATTGGACACTGAAGCTTTCTTT. The chain carries TRBV7-9 and TRBJ1-1; 8 nucleotides match TRBD1. V lost 3 bases, J lost 3 bases, and 6 bases stayed unmatched. This CDR3 region has 15 residues. Germline lookup yields CDR1 SEHNR and CDR2 FQNEAQ (reference sequence).

The CDR3 DNA reads as TGCGCCAGCAGCTTGGACAGGGGTGACTACAATGAGCAGTTCTTC. Translating it yields CASSLDRGDYNEQFF. The rearrangement links TRBV5-1 to TRBJ2-1; 7 nucleotides agree with TRBD1. Unmatched junction bases numbered 3, after V lost 0 bases and J lost 3 bases. This CDR3 has 15 residues. The germline gives CDR1 SGHRS, CDR2 YFSETQ.

This clonotype was counted only a few times. The chain is built from TRBV7-2 and TRBJ2-2, with 8 positions matching TRBD1. Per germline, CDR1 SGHTA and CDR2 FQGNSA. The CDR3 loop spans 15 amino acids. With 5 bases clipped from V and 6 bases from J, the junction kept 8 bases outside the gene matches. This CDR3 is CASSPFQGAPGELFF. The CDR3 DNA is TGTGCCAGCAGCCCGTTCCAGGGGGCGCCCGGGGAGCTGTTTTTT.

This clonotype occurred many times. The chain employs TRBV20-1 and TRBJ2-7; TRBD1 is a possible D gene (5 bases). This CDR3 has 14 residues. In germline, CDR1 is DFQATT, CDR2 SNEGSKA (reference sequence). Trimming stripped 3 bases from V and 6 bases from J, with 18 bases between. The CDR3 DNA reads TGCAGTGCTAGGGGGCTAGATACCTATTCCGAGCAGTACTTC. It translates to CSARGLDTYSEQYF.

Ten or more counts support this clonotype. CDR3 sequence: CASSLEGRGQPQHF. The CDR3 region has the DNA TGTGCCAGCAGTCTAGAGGGGAGGGGTCAGCCCCAGCATTTT. The V call is TRBV7-9, the J call TRBJ1-5, with D possibly being TRBD1 (5 bases). The CDR3 totals 14 residues. The V gene's germline CDR1 is SEHNR and CDR2 FQNEAQ (reference sequence). V gave up 6 bases and J gave up 6 bases, with 15 bases separating them.

The table lists this clonotype with many counts. The gene calls are TRBV2 and TRBJ2-7; D remains unclear. Deletions cut 7 bases from V and 5 bases from J, with 12 bases between. The CDR3 has 12 residues. Germline lookup yields CDR1 SNHLY and CDR2 FYNNEI. The CDR3 DNA is TGTGCCAGCAAAGGTGGCGTGAACGAGCAGTACTTC. Residues: CASKGGVNEQYF.

Concerning this clonotype: Being one base from a much bigger clone, this may be a read error. The rearrangement links TRBV28 to TRBJ1-2; possibly TRBD1 for D (5 bases). Germline V gene data show CDR1 as MDHEN and CDR2 as SYDVKM. The CDR3 contains 14 residues. CDR3 sequence: CASGLRAGTYGYTF. CDR3 bases: TGTGCCAGCGGTTTGAGGGCAGGGACCTATGGCTACACCTTC.

The chain employs TRBV29-1 and TRBJ2-5; D remains unclear. With 0 bases removed from V and 2 bases from J, the gap between germline ends came to 13 bases. CDR1 is SQVTM and CDR2 is ANQGSEA in the germline V gene. CDR3 length: 15 residues. The CDR3 region has the DNA TGCAGCGTTGAAGACCCCATGTTGGAGCAAGAGACCCAGTACTTC. Amino acids: CSVEDPMLEQETQYF.

This clonotype has a handful of counts. The genes are TRBV19 and TRBJ2-7; TRBD1 aligns across 7 bases. Germline V gives CDR1 LNHDA, CDR2 SQIVND (reference sequence). V lost 3 bases and J lost 4; bases outside the gene matches: 6. CDR3 length: 14 residues. The CDR3 nucleotides read TGTGCCAGTAGTATGGTCGGACAGGTATACGAGCAGTACTTC. Its protein product is CASSMVGQVYEQYF. The full variable domain, completed using reference TRBV19 and TRBJ2-7, is DGGITQSPKYLFRKEGQNVTLSCEQNLNHDAMYWYRQDPGQGLRLIYYSQIVNDFQKGDIAEGYSVSREKKESFPLTVTSAQKNPTAFYLCASSMVGQVYEQYFGPGTRLTVT.

The chain is built from TRBV6-5 and TRBJ2-7, with no clear D. The germline V gene has CDR1 MNHEY and CDR2 SVGAGI. This CDR3 has 20 residues. Deletions cut 2 bases from V and 1 base from J, with 27 bases between. The CDR3 DNA sequence: TGTGCCAGCAGTTACAGACCCCCTAGTATCCAAATACAAACTTCCTACGAGCAGTACTTC. Residues: CASSYRPPSIQIQTSYEQYF.